This T cell receptor (beta chain) was sequenced during a study of CD8+ T cells in alopecia areata (dated by TCRdb to about 2018). For the wider study: The treated patients took part in an open-label pilot trial in which moderate-to-severe alopecia areata was treated with oral tofacitinib at 5 to 10 mg twice daily. Patients received tofacitinib for 6 to 18 months and were then followed off drug for 6 months to check for delayed response and recurrence. For the treated patients, the SALT score, which quantifies what percentage of scalp surface area is affected, served as the measure of disease severity. To study T cell clonal expansion in alopecia areata, the researchers applied high-throughput TCRbeta sequencing to both the C3H/HeJ mouse model and human patients. On the human side, TCRbeta sequencing was run on scalp tissue and on sorted CD4+ and CD8+ peripheral blood T cells from healthy controls and from alopecia areata patients with either patchy or totalis/universalis disease. Biopsies were taken from tofacitinib-treated patients at baseline and again at 4 and 24 weeks into treatment, and several of those patients also had a later scalp biopsy. Clonality in the scalp was compared among normal scalp (n=4), patchy alopecia areata scalp (n=8), and alopecia totalis/universalis scalp (n=8). The RNA source kit depended on sample type: the PAXgene miRNA kit for fixed scalp, the miRNeasy kit for PBMCs, and the RNeasy kit for mouse skin. TCRbeta CDR3 regions were amplified by immunoSEQ multiplex PCR with 35 Vbeta forward and 13 Jbeta reverse primers. Overall study results and their limits: Resident alphabeta T cells in normal human skin are also sequenced, complicating scalp TCR repertoire analysis, unlike mouse skin dominated by gammadelta T cells. Because the treated cohort was small and included a single nonresponder, larger studies are needed to assess links between baseline CD8+ expansion and response. Tofacitinib significantly decreased scalp clonality and the number of expanded CD8+ clones among the top 100 scalp clones. Compared with mice, TCR sequences shared between patients were less clear, possibly partly because of HLA diversity across the patient population. Many expanded lesional clones were found to persist in scalp and blood during tofacitinib treatment, and relapse after treatment cessation may be partly explained by this persistence. Higher clonality and more expanded CD8+ clones were observed in lesional scalp than in normal scalp, particularly in alopecia totalis/universalis, a finding suggestive of antigenic drive.

A word on this clone: Its binding antigen is unknown. No much larger clonotype is one base removed from it; base qualities were not supplied.

The library was prepared using the immunoSEQ multiplex PCR assay. To provide template for TCR sequencing, every sample had RNA extracted and reverse transcribed into cDNA. SuperScript III was used for first-strand cDNA synthesis, primed with a 2:1 mix of oligo-dT and random hexamers. Amplification bias was assessed with a synthetic immune receptor repertoire, and residual bias was removed computationally. In the original analysis: Raw reads were preprocessed for error removal, and CDR3 was defined according to IMGT conventions as running from the conserved cysteine to phenylalanine. Clonality was computed by normalizing Shannon entropy by log2 of the number of productive unique TCRs and subtracting the result from 1. Whether scalp clones were CD4 or CD8 was inferred by matching scalp TCRbeta sequences against CD4 and CD8 repertoires sorted from blood. The table comes from immuneACCESS by way of TCRdb, which keeps in-frame sequences with V and J called. Part of the clones is missing from these tables; in studies checked, under half for an unresolved V gene and the rest for unknown reasons. The V and J calls and the clone size are those of that table, but D and trimming were determined from the DNA. This sample gives about 190,000 clones in total; roughly 60% of them show up just once. The ten largest make up approximately 1.4% of the sample.

This sample's treatment or condition label indicates: oral pan-JAK inhibitor, 5-10 mg twice daily. Lesional scalp punch biopsies and peripheral blood were collected from alopecia areata patients. After PBMCs were isolated by density centrifugation and stained for CD3, CD4 and CD8, a FACSAria was used to sort CD4+ and CD8+ T cells. Per the germline V gene, SGHDN is the CDR1 and FVKESK is the CDR2. Clipping removes 4 bases from V and 4 bases from J, with 15 as the unmatched junction base count. The cysteine opens and the phenylalanine closes a CDR3 of 17 amino acids. Only the CDR3 region is kept as DNA, spanning 51 bases read in frame from base 1.

This chain joins TRBV14 to TRBJ2-5, with 7 central nucleotides matching TRBD2. This specimen was CD4+ T cells sorted from blood, taken between weeks 49 and 50, from a patient treated with tofacitinib. The clonotype was recovered from a human donor with alopecia areata. The bases read TGTGCCAGCAGCCGTGGGATAACAGCGGGGCGAGTAGAGACCCAGTACTTC. Translated, this gives CASSRGITAGRVETQYF. The CDR3 plus the reference TRBV14 and TRBJ2-5 genes for the other parts give the full variable domain: EAGVTQFPSHSVIEKGQTVTLRCDPISGHDNLYWYRRVMGKEIKFLLHFVKESKQDESGMPNNRFLAERTGGTYSTLKVQPAELEDSGVYFCASSRGITAGRVETQYFGPGTRLLVL.